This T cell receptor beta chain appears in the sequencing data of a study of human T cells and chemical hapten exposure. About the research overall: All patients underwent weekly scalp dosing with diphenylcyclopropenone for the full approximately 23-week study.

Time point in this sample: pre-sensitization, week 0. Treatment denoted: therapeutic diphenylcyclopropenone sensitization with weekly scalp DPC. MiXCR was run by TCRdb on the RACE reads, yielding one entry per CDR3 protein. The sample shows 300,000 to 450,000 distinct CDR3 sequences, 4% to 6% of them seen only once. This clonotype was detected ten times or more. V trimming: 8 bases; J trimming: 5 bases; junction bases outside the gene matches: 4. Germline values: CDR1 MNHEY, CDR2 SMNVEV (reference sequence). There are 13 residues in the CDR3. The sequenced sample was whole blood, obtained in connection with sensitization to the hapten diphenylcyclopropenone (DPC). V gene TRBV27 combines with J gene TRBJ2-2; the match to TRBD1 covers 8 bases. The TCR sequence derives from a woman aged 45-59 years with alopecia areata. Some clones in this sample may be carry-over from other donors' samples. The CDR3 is CASAGGGTGELFF. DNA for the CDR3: TGTGCCAGCGCAGGGGGCGGGACCGGGGAGCTGTTTTTT.